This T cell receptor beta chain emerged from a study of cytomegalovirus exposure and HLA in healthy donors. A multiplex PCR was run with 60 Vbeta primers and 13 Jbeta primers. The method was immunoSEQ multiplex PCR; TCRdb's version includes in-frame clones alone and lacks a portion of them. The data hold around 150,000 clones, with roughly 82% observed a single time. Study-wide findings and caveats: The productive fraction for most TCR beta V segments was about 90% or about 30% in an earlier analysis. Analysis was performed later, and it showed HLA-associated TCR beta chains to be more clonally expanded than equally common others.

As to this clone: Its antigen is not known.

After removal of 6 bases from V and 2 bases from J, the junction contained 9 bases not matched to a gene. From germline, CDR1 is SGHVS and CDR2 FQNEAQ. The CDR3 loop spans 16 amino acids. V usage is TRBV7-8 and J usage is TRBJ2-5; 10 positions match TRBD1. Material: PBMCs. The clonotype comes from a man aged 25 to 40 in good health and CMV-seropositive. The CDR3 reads CASSLSGTGAQETQYF. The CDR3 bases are TGTGCCAGCAGTTTGTCCGGGACAGGGGCTCAAGAGACCCAGTACTTC.